This T cell receptor beta chain is drawn from a study of T cell repertoires in cytomegalovirus infection. The study's findings and limits: HLA-C-restricted CMV clonotypes gave the most frequent clonotype in two of eight donors.

This CDR3 region has 14 residues. Germline assignment: CDR1 SEHNR and CDR2 FQNEAQ (reference sequence). With 5 bases removed from V and 5 bases from J, the gap between germline ends came to 12 bases. This clonotype was recorded at least ten times. Antigen unknown. TCRdb ran MiXCR on the reads and lists one entry per CDR3 protein. The sample contains a few hundred thousand distinct CDR3 sequences, about 18% of which appear only once. The receptor comes from a human donor in good health (CMV status not recorded). Some clones in this sample may be carry-over from other donors' samples. This chain connects TRBV7-9 to TRBJ1-4; D might be TRBD1 (6 bases). What was sequenced was CD8+ T cells from PBMCs. The CDR3 loop reads CASSPRDTNEKLFF. The CDR3 DNA sequence: TGTGCCAGCAGCCCCAGGGACACCAATGAAAAACTGTTTTTT.